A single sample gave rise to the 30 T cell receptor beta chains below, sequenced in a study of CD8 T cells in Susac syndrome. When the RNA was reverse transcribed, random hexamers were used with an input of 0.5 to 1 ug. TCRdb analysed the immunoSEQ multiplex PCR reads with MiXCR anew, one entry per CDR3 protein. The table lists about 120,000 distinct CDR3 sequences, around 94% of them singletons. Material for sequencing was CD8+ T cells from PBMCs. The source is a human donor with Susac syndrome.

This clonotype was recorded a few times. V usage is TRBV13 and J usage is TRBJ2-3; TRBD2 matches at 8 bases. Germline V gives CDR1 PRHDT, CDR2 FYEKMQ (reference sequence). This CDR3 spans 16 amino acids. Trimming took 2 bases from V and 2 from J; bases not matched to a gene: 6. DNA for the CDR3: TGTGCCAGCAGCTTACGGCGGGGGGCCGACACAGATACGCAGTATTTT. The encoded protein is CASSLRRGADTDTQYF.

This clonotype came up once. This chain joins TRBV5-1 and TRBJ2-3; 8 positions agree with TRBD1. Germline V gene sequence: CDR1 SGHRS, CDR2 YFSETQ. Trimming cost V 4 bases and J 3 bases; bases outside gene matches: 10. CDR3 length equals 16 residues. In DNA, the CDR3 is TGCGCCAGCAGCCTCTCGGTGGGACAGGTAACAGATACGCAGTATTTT. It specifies CASSLSVGQVTDTQYF.

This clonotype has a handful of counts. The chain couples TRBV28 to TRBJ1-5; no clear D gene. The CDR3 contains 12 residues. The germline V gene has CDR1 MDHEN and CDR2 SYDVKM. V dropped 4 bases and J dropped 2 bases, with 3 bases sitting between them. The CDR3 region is CASSSGNQPQHF. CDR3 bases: TGTGCCAGCAGTTCTGGCAATCAGCCCCAGCATTTT.

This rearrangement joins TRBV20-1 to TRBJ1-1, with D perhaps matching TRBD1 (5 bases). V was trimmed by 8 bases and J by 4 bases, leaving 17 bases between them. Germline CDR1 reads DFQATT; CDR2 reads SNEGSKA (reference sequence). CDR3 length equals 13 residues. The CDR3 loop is CSPRSGLATEAFF. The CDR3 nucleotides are TGCAGTCCCCGTTCAGGGTTAGCCACTGAAGCTTTCTTT.

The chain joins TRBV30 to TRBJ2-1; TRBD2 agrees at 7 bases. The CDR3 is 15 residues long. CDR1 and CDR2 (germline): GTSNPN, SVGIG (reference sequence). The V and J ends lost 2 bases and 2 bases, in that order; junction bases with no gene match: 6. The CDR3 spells CAWSSWEGAYNEQFF. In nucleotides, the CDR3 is TGTGCCTGGAGTTCGTGGGAGGGAGCCTACAATGAGCAGTTCTTC.

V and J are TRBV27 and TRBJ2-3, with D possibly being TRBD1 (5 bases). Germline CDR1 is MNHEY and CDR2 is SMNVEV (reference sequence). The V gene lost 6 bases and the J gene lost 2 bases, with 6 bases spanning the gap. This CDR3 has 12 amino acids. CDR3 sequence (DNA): TGTGCCAGCAGAGGGGTCACAGATACGCAGTATTTT. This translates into CASRGVTDTQYF.

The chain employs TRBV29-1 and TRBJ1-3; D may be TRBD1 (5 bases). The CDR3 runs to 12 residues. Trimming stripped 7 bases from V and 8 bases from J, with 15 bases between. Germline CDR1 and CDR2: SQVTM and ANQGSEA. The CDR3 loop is CSAMRGEDTIYF. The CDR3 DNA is TGCAGCGCCATGAGAGGGGAAGACACCATATATTTT.

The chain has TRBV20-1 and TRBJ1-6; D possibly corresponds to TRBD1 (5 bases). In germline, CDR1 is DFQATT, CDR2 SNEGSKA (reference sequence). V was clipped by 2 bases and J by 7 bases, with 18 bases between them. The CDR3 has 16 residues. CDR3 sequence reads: CSARSPGWRDNSPLHF. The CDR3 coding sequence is TGCAGTGCTAGATCCCCGGGTTGGAGGGACAATTCACCCCTCCACTTT.

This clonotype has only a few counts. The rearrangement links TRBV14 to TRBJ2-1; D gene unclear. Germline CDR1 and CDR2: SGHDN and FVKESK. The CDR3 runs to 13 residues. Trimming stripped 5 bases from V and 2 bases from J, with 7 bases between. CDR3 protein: CASSERTYNEQFF. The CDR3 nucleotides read TGTGCCAGCAGCGAGAGAACCTACAATGAGCAGTTCTTC. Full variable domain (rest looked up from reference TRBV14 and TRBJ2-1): EAGVTQFPSHSVIEKGQTVTLRCDPISGHDNLYWYRRVMGKEIKFLLHFVKESKQDESGMPNNRFLAERTGGTYSTLKVQPAELEDSGVYFCASSERTYNEQFFGPGTRLTVL.

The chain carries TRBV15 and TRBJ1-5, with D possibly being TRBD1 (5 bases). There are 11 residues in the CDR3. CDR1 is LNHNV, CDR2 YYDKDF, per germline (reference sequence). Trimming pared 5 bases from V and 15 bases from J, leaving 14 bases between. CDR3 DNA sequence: TGTGCCACCAGCCGGGACCGCGTTCTGCATTTT. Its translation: CATSRDRVLHF. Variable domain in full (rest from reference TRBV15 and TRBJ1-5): DAMVIQNPRYQVTQFGKPVTLSCSQTLNHNVMYWYQQKSSQAPKLLFHYYDKDFNNEADTPDNFQSRRPNTSFCFLDIRSPGLGDTAMYLCATSRDRVLHFGDGTRLSIL.

The CDR3: CASSEYRGPNTEAFF. The CDR3 DNA is TGTGCCAGCAGTGAATATAGGGGACCGAACACTGAAGCTTTCTTT. The chain links TRBV25-1 to TRBJ1-1; TRBD1 might be the D (5 bases). The V gene's germline CDR1 is MGHDK and CDR2 SYGVNS. Trimming removed 0 bases at V and 1 base at J, with 9 bases between. The CDR3 runs to 15 residues. The full variable domain, rest sourced from reference TRBV25-1 and TRBJ1-1, is EADIYQTPRYLVIGTGKKITLECSQTMGHDKMYWYQQDPGMELHLIHYSYGVNSTEKGDLSSESTVSRIRTEHFPLTLESARPSHTSQYLCASSEYRGPNTEAFFGQGTRLTVV.

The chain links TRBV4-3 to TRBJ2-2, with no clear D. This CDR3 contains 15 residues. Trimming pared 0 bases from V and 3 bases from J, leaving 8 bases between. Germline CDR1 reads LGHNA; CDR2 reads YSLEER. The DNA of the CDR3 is TGCGCCAGCAGCCAAGACGCTATTTACACCGGGGAGCTGTTTTTT. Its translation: CASSQDAIYTGELFF.

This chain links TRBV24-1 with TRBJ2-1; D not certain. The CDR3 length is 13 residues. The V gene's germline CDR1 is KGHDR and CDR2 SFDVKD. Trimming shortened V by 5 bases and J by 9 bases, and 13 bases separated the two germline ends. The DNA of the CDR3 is TGTGCCACCAGTGCCATGAAGGGTGGTGAGCAGTTCTTC. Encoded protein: CATSAMKGGEQFF.

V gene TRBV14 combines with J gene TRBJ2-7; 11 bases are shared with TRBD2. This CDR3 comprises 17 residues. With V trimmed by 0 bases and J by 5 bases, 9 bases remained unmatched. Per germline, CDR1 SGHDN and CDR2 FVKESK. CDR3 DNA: TGTGCCAGCAGCCAAGATTGGTCGACTAGCGGGGTAAACGAGCAGTACTTC. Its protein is CASSQDWSTSGVNEQYF.

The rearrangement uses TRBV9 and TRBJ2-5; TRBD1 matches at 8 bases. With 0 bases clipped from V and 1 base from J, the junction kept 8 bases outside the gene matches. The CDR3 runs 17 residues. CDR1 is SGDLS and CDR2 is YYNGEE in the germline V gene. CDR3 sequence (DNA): TGTGCCAGCAGCGTAGAAGGAACAGGGGGTCTCCAAGAGACCCAGTACTTC. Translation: CASSVEGTGGLQETQYF.

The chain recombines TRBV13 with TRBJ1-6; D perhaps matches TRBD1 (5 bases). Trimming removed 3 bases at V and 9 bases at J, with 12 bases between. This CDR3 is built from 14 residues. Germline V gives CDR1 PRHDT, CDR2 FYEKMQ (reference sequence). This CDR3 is CASSLGGMGSPLHF. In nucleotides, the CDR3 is TGTGCCAGCAGCTTGGGGGGGATGGGTTCACCCCTCCACTTT.

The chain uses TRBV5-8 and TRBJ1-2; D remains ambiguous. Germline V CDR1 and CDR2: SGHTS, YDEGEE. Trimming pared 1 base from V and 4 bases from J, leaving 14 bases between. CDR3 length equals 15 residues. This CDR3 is CASSLKVSGSYGYTF. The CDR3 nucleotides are TGTGCCAGCAGCTTGAAGGTTTCGGGGAGCTATGGCTACACCTTC.

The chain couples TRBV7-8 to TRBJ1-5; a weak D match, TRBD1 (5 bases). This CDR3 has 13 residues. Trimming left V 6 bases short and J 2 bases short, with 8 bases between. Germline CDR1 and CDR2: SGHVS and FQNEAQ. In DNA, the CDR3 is TGTGCCAGCAGACCGGGGGGCAATCAGCCCCAGCATTTT. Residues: CASRPGGNQPQHF.

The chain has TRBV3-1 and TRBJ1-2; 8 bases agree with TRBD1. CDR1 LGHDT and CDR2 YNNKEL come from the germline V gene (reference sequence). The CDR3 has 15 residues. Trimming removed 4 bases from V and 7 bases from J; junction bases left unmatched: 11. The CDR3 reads CASSPRQGSEAGYTF. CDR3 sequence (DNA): TGTGCCAGCAGCCCGAGACAGGGGAGTGAGGCTGGCTACACCTTC.

The CDR3 region has the DNA TGTGCCAGCGGGAACCCAGGCCGCACAGATACGCAGTATTTT. Its translation: CASGNPGRTDTQYF. The rearrangement uses TRBV6-5 and TRBJ2-3; no definite D call. Germline V lookup: CDR1 MNHEY, CDR2 SVGAGI. With 8 bases removed from V and 1 base from J, the gap between germline ends came to 13 bases. CDR3 size: 14 residues.

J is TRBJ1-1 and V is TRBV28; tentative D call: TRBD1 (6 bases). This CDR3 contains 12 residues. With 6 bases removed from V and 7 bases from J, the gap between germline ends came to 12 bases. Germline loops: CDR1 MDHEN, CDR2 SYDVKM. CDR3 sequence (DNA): TGTGCCAGCAGCCATCCAGGGGATGAAGCTTTCTTT. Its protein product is CASSHPGDEAFF. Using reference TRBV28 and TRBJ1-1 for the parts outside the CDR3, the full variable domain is DVKVTQSSRYLVKRTGEKVFLECVQDMDHENMFWYRQDPGLGLRLIYFSYDVKMKEKGDIPEGYSVSREKKERFSLILESASTNQTSMYLCASSHPGDEAFFGQGTRLTVV.

The CDR3 region is CASSVGAGSYEQYV. Here the CDR3 DNA reads TGTGCCAGCAGCGTAGGGGCAGGCTCCTACGAGCAGTACGTC. V usage is TRBV9 and J usage is TRBJ2-7; unclear D gene. CDR1 SGDLS and CDR2 YYNGEE come from the germline V gene. V dropped 0 bases and J dropped 0 bases, with 7 bases sitting between them. The CDR3 loop spans 14 amino acids.

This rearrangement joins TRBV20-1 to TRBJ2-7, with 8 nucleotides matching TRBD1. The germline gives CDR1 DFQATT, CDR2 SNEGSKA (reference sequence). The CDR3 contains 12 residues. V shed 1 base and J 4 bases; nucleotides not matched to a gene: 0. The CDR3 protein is CSARGTGYEQYF. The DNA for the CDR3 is TGCAGTGCTAGAGGGACAGGGTACGAGCAGTACTTC.

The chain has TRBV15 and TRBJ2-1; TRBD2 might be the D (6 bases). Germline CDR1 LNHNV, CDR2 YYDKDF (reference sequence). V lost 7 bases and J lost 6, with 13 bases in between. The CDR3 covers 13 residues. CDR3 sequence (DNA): TGTGCCACCAAAAGGCGGGGTTTCAATGAGCAGTTCTTC. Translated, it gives CATKRRGFNEQFF. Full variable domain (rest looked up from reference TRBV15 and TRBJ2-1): DAMVIQNPRYQVTQFGKPVTLSCSQTLNHNVMYWYQQKSSQAPKLLFHYYDKDFNNEADTPDNFQSRRPNTSFCFLDIRSPGLGDTAMYLCATKRRGFNEQFFGPGTRLTVL.

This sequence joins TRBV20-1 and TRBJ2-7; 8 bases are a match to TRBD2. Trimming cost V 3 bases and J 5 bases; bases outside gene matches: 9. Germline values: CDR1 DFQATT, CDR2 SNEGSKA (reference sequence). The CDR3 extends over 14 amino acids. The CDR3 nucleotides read TGCAGTGCTAGGGGGCTAGCGGGTGTGAACGAGCAGTACTTC. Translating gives CSARGLAGVNEQYF.

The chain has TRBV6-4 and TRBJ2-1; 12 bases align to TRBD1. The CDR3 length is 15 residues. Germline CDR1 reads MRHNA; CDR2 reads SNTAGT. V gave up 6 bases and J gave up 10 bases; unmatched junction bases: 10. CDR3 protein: CASRTPGQGAGEQFF. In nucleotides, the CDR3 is TGTGCCAGCAGGACACCGGGACAGGGGGCAGGGGAGCAGTTCTTC.

The CDR3 coding sequence is TGCGCCAGCACCTCCACTGGGACAGGAGTCTATGGCTACACCTTC. Its protein is CASTSTGTGVYGYTF. The J gene is TRBJ1-2, the V gene TRBV5-1; 8 nucleotides match TRBD1. Per the germline V gene, CDR1 is SGHRS and CDR2 is YFSETQ. Trimming removed 6 bases from V and 4 bases from J; junction bases left unmatched: 11. This CDR3 is built from 15 residues.

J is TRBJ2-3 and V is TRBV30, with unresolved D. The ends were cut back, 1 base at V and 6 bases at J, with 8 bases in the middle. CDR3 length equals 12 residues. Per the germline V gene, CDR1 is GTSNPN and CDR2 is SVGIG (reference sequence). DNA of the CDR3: TGTGCCTGGAGTGAAAGGAAGGATACGCAGTATTTT. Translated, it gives CAWSERKDTQYF.

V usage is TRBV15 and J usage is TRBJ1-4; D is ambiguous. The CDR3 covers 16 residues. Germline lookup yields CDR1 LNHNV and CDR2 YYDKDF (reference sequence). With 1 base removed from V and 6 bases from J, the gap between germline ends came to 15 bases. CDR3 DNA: TGTGCCACCAGCAGAGTGGACGGGCCCAAGGATGAAAAACTGTTTTTT. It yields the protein CATSRVDGPKDEKLFF.

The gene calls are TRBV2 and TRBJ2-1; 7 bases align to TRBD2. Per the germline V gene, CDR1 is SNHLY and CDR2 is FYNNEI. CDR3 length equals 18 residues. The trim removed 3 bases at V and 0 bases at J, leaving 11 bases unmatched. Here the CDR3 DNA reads TGTGCCAGCAGTGACACCGGAAAAGCGGGGATCTCCTACAATGAGCAGTTCTTC. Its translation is CASSDTGKAGISYNEQFF. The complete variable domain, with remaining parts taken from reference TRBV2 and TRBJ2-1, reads EPEVTQTPSHQVTQMGQEVILRCVPISNHLYFYWYRQILGQKVEFLVSFYNNEISEKSEIFDDQFSVERPDGSNFTLKIRSTKLEDSAMYFCASSDTGKAGISYNEQFFGPGTRLTVL.